Below are 18 T cell receptor beta chains sequenced from a single sample in a study of cytomegalovirus exposure and HLA in healthy donors. It was with 60 Vbeta and 13 Jbeta primers that the PCR ran. Libraries were prepared by immunoSEQ multiplex PCR; TCRdb keeps only in-frame clonotypes and omits some of them. The sample lists under 200,000 clones, 75% to 90% occurring once. Sequencing was carried out using PBMCs. These TCRs come from a girl under 10 years old in good health and CMV-seropositive.

This sequence joins TRBV11-2 and TRBJ1-5; TRBD1 is a possible D gene (5 bases). The CDR3 extends over 16 amino acids. Germline values: CDR1 SGHAT, CDR2 FQNNGV. V was cut by 1 base and J by 2 bases, with 12 bases left in between. CDR3 in DNA: TGTGCCAGCAGCTTAGGTTCAGGGTTCGGCAATCAGCCCCAGCATTTT. It codes for CASSLGSGFGNQPQHF. The whole variable domain, filled in from reference TRBV11-2 and TRBJ1-5, reads EAGVAQSPRYKIIEKRQSVAFWCNPISGHATLYWYQQILGQGPKLLIQFQNNGVVDDSQLPKDRFSAERLKGVDSTLKIQPAKLEDSAVYLCASSLGSGFGNQPQHFGDGTRLSIL.

The chain uses TRBV5-1 and TRBJ2-2, with 11 bases aligning to TRBD2. V shed 4 bases, J shed 1 base, and the junction held 3 bases outside the gene matches. There are 16 residues in the CDR3. The V gene's germline CDR1 is SGHRS and CDR2 YFSETQ. The CDR3 nucleotides read TGCGCCAGCAGCCCTGGGACTAGCGGGAACACCGGGGAGCTGTTTTTT. It specifies CASSPGTSGNTGELFF.

This chain uses TRBV2 with TRBJ2-1; 9 positions match TRBD2. CDR3 size: 15 residues. The V gene's germline CDR1 is SNHLY and CDR2 FYNNEI. V was pared by 6 bases and J by 4 bases, with 7 bases of the junction left unmatched. CDR3 loop: CASRPTSGPYNEQFF. The CDR3 DNA sequence: TGTGCCAGCAGACCGACTAGCGGACCATACAATGAGCAGTTCTTC.

The rearrangement joins TRBV7-2 to TRBJ2-3, with 7 bases identical to TRBD2. V gave up 0 bases and J gave up 5 bases; unmatched junction bases: 14. Germline values: CDR1 SGHTA, CDR2 FQGNSA. This CDR3 region has 18 residues. In nucleotides, the CDR3 is TGTGCCAGCAGCTTAGCGTGGCTGGGCGGGGGAAGTGGAGATACGCAGTATTTT. Its protein is CASSLAWLGGGSGDTQYF.

The V call is TRBV7-4, the J call TRBJ2-1; 14 bases are shared with TRBD2. CDR1 is SGHVT, CDR2 SQSDAQ, per germline. CDR3 size: 17 residues. Unmatched junction bases numbered 8, after V lost 2 bases and J lost 8 bases. The CDR3 reads CASSLSPTSGREYEQFF. The CDR3 DNA follows: TGTGCCAGCAGCTTATCCCCGACTAGCGGGAGGGAGTATGAGCAGTTCTTC. Together with reference TRBV7-4 and TRBJ2-1, the CDR3 gives the full variable domain: GAGVSQSPRYKVAKRGRDVALRCDSISGHVTLYWYRQTLGQGSEVLTYSQSDAQRDKSGRPSGRFSAERPERSVSTLKIQRTEQGDSAVYLCASSLSPTSGREYEQFFGPGTRLTVL.

The rearrangement uses TRBV28 and TRBJ2-3; TRBD2 aligns across 11 bases. The trim removed 4 bases at V and 4 bases at J, leaving 10 bases unmatched. This CDR3 region has 17 residues. The V gene's germline CDR1 is MDHEN and CDR2 SYDVKM. The CDR3 DNA sequence: TGTGCCAGCAGTTCCCCGCCTAGCGGGAGGTACTCAGATACGCAGTATTTT. Translation gives CASSSPPSGRYSDTQYF. The complete variable domain, with remaining parts taken from reference TRBV28 and TRBJ2-3, reads DVKVTQSSRYLVKRTGEKVFLECVQDMDHENMFWYRQDPGLGLRLIYFSYDVKMKEKGDIPEGYSVSREKKERFSLILESASTNQTSMYLCASSSPPSGRYSDTQYFGPGTRLTVL.

CDR3 nucleotide sequence: TGTGCCAGTAGCCCTTCGATTCTCGGGACAGGGCCGGGCGAGCAGTACTTC. Amino acids: CASSPSILGTGPGEQYF. V and J are TRBV19 and TRBJ2-7, with 9 nucleotides matching TRBD1. Trimming took 6 bases from V and 6 from J; bases not matched to a gene: 18. This CDR3 has 17 amino acids. Germline V gene data show CDR1 as LNHDA and CDR2 as SQIVND (reference sequence).

This clone has more than one count but fewer than ten. The chain uses TRBV29-1 and TRBJ1-4; a weak D match, TRBD1 (5 bases). V shed 3 bases and J shed 11 bases, with 10 bases lying between them. Germline CDR1 reads SQVTM; CDR2 reads ANQGSEA. CDR3 length: 11 residues. This CDR3 reads CSVEGQEKLFF. In DNA form, the CDR3 reads TGCAGCGTTGAGGGGCAGGAGAAACTGTTTTTT.

V is TRBV2 and J is TRBJ2-1; 12 nucleotides line up with TRBD2. Germline V gene sequence: CDR1 SNHLY, CDR2 FYNNEI. The CDR3 spans 18 residues. With V trimmed by 6 bases and J by 0 bases, 9 bases remained unmatched. The CDR3 DNA sequence: TGTGCCAGCAGCATACCGGGACTAGCGGGCCGCTCCTACAATGAGCAGTTCTTC. Translated: CASSIPGLAGRSYNEQFF.

V gene TRBV11-2 combines with J gene TRBJ2-1; 8 bases agree with TRBD2. Losses at the gene ends were 1 base for V and 4 bases for J; bases not matched to a gene: 3. CDR1 is SGHAT and CDR2 is FQNNGV in the germline V gene. The CDR3 contains 15 residues. Here the CDR3 DNA reads TGTGCCAGCAGCTTAGGTAGCGGGACTTACAATGAGCAGTTCTTC. This encodes CASSLGSGTYNEQFF.

V usage is TRBV5-1 and J usage is TRBJ1-4; no reliable D call. V was shortened by 5 bases and J by 0 bases, with 8 bases between the two germline ends. The CDR3 runs to 14 residues. CDR1 SGHRS and CDR2 YFSETQ come from the germline V gene. The CDR3 reads CASRADSTNEKLFF. CDR3 DNA sequence: TGCGCCAGCAGGGCGGATTCAACTAATGAAAAACTGTTTTTT.

V usage is TRBV9 and J usage is TRBJ1-6, with TRBD1 matching over 10 bases. V lost 4 bases to trimming and J lost 10 bases; unmatched junction nucleotides: 8. The CDR3 contains 15 residues. Germline V gene lookup returns CDR1 SGDLS and CDR2 YYNGEE. CDR3 loop: CASSPRTGGNSPLHF. The CDR3 region has the DNA TGTGCCAGCAGCCCGCGGACAGGGGGGAACTCACCCCTCCACTTT.

The chain combines TRBV6-5 with TRBJ2-5; 9 positions agree with TRBD2. Germline V CDR1 and CDR2: MNHEY, SVGAGI. The trim removed 6 bases at V and 2 bases at J, leaving 7 bases unmatched. The CDR3 length is 15 residues. The CDR3 loop is CASRREGGAQETQYF. CDR3 nucleotides: TGTGCCAGCAGGCGGGAGGGGGGAGCTCAAGAGACCCAGTACTTC.

This clone occurred once. This sequence joins TRBV4-1 and TRBJ1-1; 9 nucleotides match TRBD1. The V segment lost 2 bases and the J segment 4 bases; nucleotides outside the gene matches: 5. This CDR3 is 15 amino acids long. Germline values: CDR1 MGHRA, CDR2 YSYEKL. CDR3 sequence (DNA): TGCGCCAGCAGCCAAACAGGGGGCGCGAGCACTGAAGCTTTCTTT. Translating it yields CASSQTGGASTEAFF.

The V call is TRBV19, the J call TRBJ2-7; TRBD1 matches at 9 bases. The V gene's germline CDR1 is LNHDA and CDR2 SQIVND (reference sequence). V lost 4 bases and J lost 5; bases outside the gene matches: 9. CDR3 size: 15 residues. CDR3 DNA sequence: TGTGCCAGTAGTACCGGGACAGGGATCAACGACGAGCAGTACTTC. Translated, it gives CASSTGTGINDEQYF.

The J gene is TRBJ1-2, the V gene TRBV27, with a possible D match to TRBD1 (5 bases). The V end was cut by 5 bases, the J end by 8 bases, with 18 bases between. In germline, CDR1 is MNHEY, CDR2 SMNVEV (reference sequence). This CDR3 is built from 14 residues. CDR3 loop: CASSPRPRDSGYTF. The CDR3 coding sequence is TGTGCCAGCAGTCCTCGTCCCAGGGATAGCGGCTACACCTTC.

This chain joins TRBV10-3 and TRBJ2-2; no reliable D call. From germline, CDR1 is ENHRY and CDR2 SYGVKD. Trimming pared 4 bases from V and 2 bases from J, leaving 5 bases between. The CDR3 has 13 residues. Here the CDR3 DNA reads TGTGCCATCAGTGGAACAAACACCGGGGAGCTGTTTTTT. Protein: CAISGTNTGELFF.

The rearrangement links TRBV5-6 to TRBJ2-2; 11 bases match TRBD1. The ends lost 3 bases at V and 4 bases at J; junction bases unmatched: 2. The CDR3 has 15 residues. CDR1 and CDR2 (germline): SGHDT, YYEEEE. The CDR3 DNA reads TGTGCCAGCAGCTGGGGGACAGGGGGCACCGGGGAGCTGTTTTTT. Translation: CASSWGTGGTGELFF.